This T cell receptor beta chain emerged from a study of T cell responses to AZD1222 COVID-19 vaccine. The table came from immunoSEQ multiplex PCR; TCRdb's copy has only in-frame clones and leaves some out. This repertoire shows approximately 140,000 clones, about nine tenths found once; its top ten account for 4.5% to 6.5%. The CDR3 length is 11 residues. Germline V CDR1 and CDR2: GTSNPN, SVGIG (reference sequence). Trimming removed 5 bases at V and 8 bases at J, with 12 bases between. Comments on this clone: Its target is unknown.

General study findings and limits: Donors, mostly white British, included more females; clonal diversity was possibly underestimated. Vaccine-related CD4 TCRs covered spike, predominating at 160-218 and 743-854. Baseline serostatus was positive in only five to seven AZD1222 recipients.

This receptor was obtained from an adult in good health. The chain couples TRBV30 to TRBJ1-2; D might be TRBD1 (5 bases). Sequenced material: peripheral blood, taken on day 0 of AZD1222 vaccination. The CDR3 reads CAWGDLLGYTF. Here the CDR3 DNA reads TGTGCCTGGGGGGACCTACTGGGCTACACCTTC.